Described below is a single T cell receptor beta chain sequence and its context. This CDR3 comprises 15 residues. CDR1 and CDR2 from the germline V gene are SGHTA and FQGNSA. V lost 1 base to trimming and J lost 5 bases, with 14 bases between them. This entry belongs to a study of patients and donors after allogeneic stem cell transplantation. One entry per CDR3 protein results from TCRdb running MiXCR on the RT-PCR reads. Among over 400,000 distinct CDR3 sequences, 16% were seen once, and the ten largest hold 6% to 8%. Sequenced material: blood, either unsorted or a sorted T cell fraction (not recorded which). This chain uses TRBV7-2 with TRBJ2-5, with D possibly matching TRBD2 (5 bases). The receptor's source is a human donor who was either an allogeneic HSCT recipient or a stem cell or donor lymphocyte infusion donor (not recorded which). It is not recorded whose cells these are; they may come from a transplant donor. Written as DNA, the CDR3 is TGTGCCAGCAGCTTAGAGCGGCTAACGCCGGAGACCCAGTACTTC. Encoded protein: CASSLERLTPETQYF. Filled out from reference TRBV7-2 and TRBJ2-5, the complete variable domain reads GAGVSQSPSNKVTEKGKDVELRCDPISGHTALYWYRQSLGQGLEFLIYFQGNSAPDKSGLPSDRFSAERTGGSVSTLTIQRTQQEDSAVYLCASSLERLTPETQYFGPGTRLLVL.